Listed below are T cell receptor beta chains from one sample, sequenced in a study of human T cells and chemical hapten exposure. Via MiXCR, TCRdb re-called the RACE reads, giving one row per CDR3 protein. The table includes around 340,000 distinct CDR3 sequences, around 7% detected once. Sequencing used whole blood, obtained in connection with sensitization to the hapten diphenylcyclopropenone (DPC). These receptors came from a woman aged 18-30 years with alopecia areata. Some clones in this sample may be carry-over from other donors' samples. The CDR3 runs from the conserved cysteine through the conserved F or W. Fields, in order: V gene, D gene, clone size, J gene, CDR3 protein, CDR3 DNA. D genes are given only for firm matches. Clone size is stated in some rows and not others, as once, few, many or a class when expanded.

TRBV7-9	.	many	TRBJ1-4	CASSLTGPTNEKLFF	TGTGCCAGCAGCTTAACAGGGCCAACTAATGAAAAACTGTTTTTT
TRBV6-2/TRBV6-3	TRBD1	few	TRBJ1-6	CASHPGQEIYNSPLHF	TGTGCCAGCCACCCGGGACAGGAGATCTATAATTCACCCCTCCACTTT
TRBV5-1	TRBD1	.	TRBJ2-7	CASSQTGGHYEQYF	TGCGCCAGCAGCCAGACAGGGGGTCACTACGAGCAGTACTTC
TRBV29-1	TRBD1	few	TRBJ2-5	CSGGSGTGGRETQYF	TGCAGCGGTGGGTCCGGGACAGGGGGCCGGGAGACCCAGTACTTC
TRBV5-8	.	few	TRBJ2-6	CARRTSGANVLTF	TGTGCCAGAAGGACCTCTGGGGCCAACGTCCTGACTTTC
TRBV27	TRBD1	many	TRBJ2-5	CASSPDRGETQYF	TGTGCCAGCAGCCCCGACAGGGGTGAGACCCAGTACTTC
TRBV12-3/TRBV12-4	TRBD1	.	TRBJ1-1	CASSFQAGGVTEAFF	TGTGCCAGCAGTTTCCAAGCAGGGGGAGTTACTGAAGCTTTCTTT
TRBV27	TRBD1	many	TRBJ2-7	CASSYRQGSYEQYF	TGTGCCAGCAGTTACCGACAGGGCTCCTACGAGCAGTACTTC
TRBV6-2/TRBV6-3	.	few	TRBJ1-1	CASSYVKATMNTEAFF	TGTGCCAGCAGTTATGTGAAGGCGACAATGAACACTGAAGCTTTCTTT
TRBV10-3	.	few	TRBJ2-1	CAISESEPGGDEQFF	TGTGCCATCAGTGAGTCGGAACCGGGGGGCGATGAGCAGTTCTTC
TRBV29-1	TRBD1	.	TRBJ2-3	CSVPPGTGNPDTQYF	TGCAGCGTCCCCCCCGGGACAGGGAACCCAGATACGCAGTATTTT
TRBV7-2	TRBD1	few	TRBJ2-2	CASSFIWQGAGELFF	TGTGCCAGCAGCTTCATCTGGCAGGGGGCCGGGGAGCTGTTTTTT
TRBV5-1	TRBD1	few	TRBJ1-3	CASSFSGTGAGNTIYF	TGCGCCAGCAGCTTCTCCGGGACAGGGGCAGGAAACACCATATATTTT
TRBV7-9	.	few	TRBJ1-4	CASSLMAGEKLFF	TGTGCCAGCAGCTTAATGGCAGGTGAAAAACTGTTTTTT
TRBV5-1	TRBD2	many	TRBJ2-7	CASSSSTSGPGEQYF	TGCGCCAGCAGCTCCTCGACTAGCGGGCCGGGCGAGCAGTACTTC
TRBV3-1	.	many	TRBJ2-7	CASSPGAREQYF	TGTGCCAGCAGCCCCGGGGCTCGGGAGCAGTACTTC
TRBV12-3/TRBV12-4	.	.	TRBJ2-3	CASNLGDTQYF	TGTGCCAGCAATCTCGGGGATACGCAGTATTTT
TRBV2	TRBD1	.	TRBJ1-1	CASSLGQAMNTEAFF	TGTGCCAGCAGTCTGGGACAGGCAATGAACACTGAAGCTTTCTTT
TRBV20-1	.	.	TRBJ2-7	CSAPTPRDNPYEQYF	TGCAGTGCTCCAACTCCACGGGACAACCCCTACGAGCAGTACTTC
TRBV11-2	.	few	TRBJ1-2	CASSLSRQENYGYTF	TGTGCCAGCAGCTTATCGCGTCAGGAGAACTATGGCTACACCTTC
TRBV29-1	.	.	TRBJ1-2	CSVGEDSYYGYTF	TGCAGCGTTGGGGAGGACAGTTACTATGGCTACACCTTC
TRBV5-1	TRBD1	many	TRBJ1-6	CASSAGPGQDVDNSPLHF	TGCGCCAGCAGCGCCGGGCCGGGACAGGACGTCGATAATTCACCCCTCCACTTT
TRBV6-1	TRBD2	few	TRBJ2-3	CASSEWGPTSGDSTDTQYF	TGTGCCAGCAGTGAATGGGGACCAACTAGCGGGGATAGCACAGATACGCAGTATTTT
TRBV6-5	.	few	TRBJ1-1	CASSLTGKGEAFF	TGTGCCAGCAGCCTCACAGGGAAGGGTGAAGCTTTCTTT
TRBV29-1	.	many	TRBJ1-5	CSVRTETNQPQHF	TGCAGTGTCAGGACGGAGACCAATCAGCCCCAGCATTTT
TRBV20-1	.	many	TRBJ1-5	CSARGQLNQPQHF	TGCAGTGCTCGAGGACAGCTAAATCAGCCCCAGCATTTT
TRBV28	.	few	TRBJ1-5	CASSSMGVGISPQHF	TGTGCCAGCAGTTCGATGGGGGTGGGGATCAGCCCCCAGCATTTT
TRBV4-3	TRBD1	.	TRBJ1-2	CASSQDFDRGPYGYTF	TGCGCCAGCAGCCAAGATTTTGACAGGGGTCCCTATGGCTACACCTTC
TRBV7-9	TRBD1	.	TRBJ2-5	CASSRTEGDRNQETQYF	TGTGCCAGCAGCCGAACCGAGGGGGACAGAAACCAAGAGACCCAGTACTTC
TRBV2	TRBD1	many	TRBJ2-3	CASSFDRGRGDTQYF	TGTGCCAGCAGCTTCGACAGGGGGCGCGGAGATACGCAGTATTTT
TRBV7-2	.	few	TRBJ1-2	CASSPTLRIPNYGYTF	TGTGCCAGCAGTCCCACGCTGCGTATCCCTAACTATGGCTACACCTTC
TRBV7-2	TRBD1	few	TRBJ2-1	CASSLVQGDYNEQFF	TGTGCCAGCAGCTTAGTCCAGGGGGACTACAATGAGCAGTTCTTC
TRBV12-5	.	few	TRBJ2-5	CASVLTEGVQGTQYF	TGTGCTAGTGTCCTCACGGAGGGAGTGCAGGGGACCCAGTACTTC
TRBV3-1	TRBD1	many	TRBJ2-4	CASSQDRYTQYF	TGTGCCAGCAGCCAGGACAGGTATACTCAGTACTTC
TRBV20-1	.	few	TRBJ1-3	CSAGKREGGWGNTIYF	TGCAGTGCGGGCAAAAGGGAGGGTGGTTGGGGAAACACCATATATTTT
TRBV29-1	.	few	TRBJ2-1	CSVEGDIQDGQFF	TGCAGCGTTGAGGGGGACATACAAGATGGGCAGTTCTTC
TRBV6-6	.	many	TRBJ2-3	CASSYGRGAMDTQYF	TGTGCCAGCAGTTACGGGCGCGGGGCCATGGATACGCAGTATTTT
TRBV12-5	.	many	TRBJ1-1	CASGTRGGETEAFF	TGTGCTAGTGGGACGAGGGGTGGAGAAACTGAAGCTTTCTTT
TRBV18	.	few	TRBJ1-3	CASSGDRSSGNTIYF	TGTGCCAGCTCAGGTGACAGAAGCTCTGGAAACACCATATATTTT
TRBV20-1	.	.	TRBJ2-6	CSARSSGYSGANVLTF	TGCAGTGCTAGATCGAGCGGGTACTCTGGGGCCAACGTCCTGACTTTC
TRBV28	.	.	TRBJ1-2	CASSLLTGGTETYGYTF	TGTGCCAGCAGTTTATTAACTGGGGGGACGGAGACATATGGCTACACCTTC